These T cell receptor beta chains were read from a single sample in a study of Ad26.COV2.S vaccination and SARS-CoV-2 variants. The repertoire was sequenced with immunoSEQ multiplex PCR; TCRdb's copy has only in-frame clones and lacks some. Of roughly 700,000 clones detected, approximately 88% appear once; the ten largest clones hold 1.5%. Source: peripheral blood, taken in a trial of Ad26.COV2.S vaccine versus placebo. The receptors originated from a person between 18 and 60 years old who received the Ad26.COV2.S COVID-19 vaccine or a placebo. Each CDR3 is given with its conserved first and last residue. The D gene is left open where the match is weak. Clone size appears in some rows only: once, few, many, or a class for an expanded clone.

>TRBJ1-5|NA|TRBV30|TRBD1
CAWSPTGGTGQPQHF
TGTGCCTGGAGTCCTACAGGGGGCACTGGTCAGCCCCAGCATTTT
>TRBJ2-5|NA|TRBV4-2|NA
CASSQDVWGETQYF
TGTGCCAGCAGCCAAGATGTGTGGGGAGAGACCCAGTACTTC
>TRBJ1-3|NA|TRBV5-4|TRBD1
CASSPREGASGNTIYF
TGTGCCAGCAGCCCCCGAGAGGGGGCATCTGGAAACACCATATATTTT
>TRBJ2-2|NA|TRBV18|NA
CASSPPGTYTGELFF
TGTGCCAGCTCACCACCGGGGACCTACACCGGGGAGCTGTTTTTT
>TRBJ1-1|NA|TRBV20-1|NA
CSASPGDFTEAFF
TGCAGTGCTAGTCCAGGGGATTTCACTGAAGCTTTCTTT
>TRBJ2-7|once|TRBV3-1/TRBV3-2|TRBD1
CASSLQGGDEQYF
TGTGCCAGCAGCCTTCAAGGGGGCGACGAGCAGTACTTC
>TRBJ2-7|NA|TRBV7-2|NA
CASSKLTGLGTYEQYF
TGTGCCAGCTCGAAGTTAACGGGACTGGGAACCTACGAGCAGTACTTC
>TRBJ2-7|NA|TRBV6-2/TRBV6-3|NA
CASSYLKFGTASYEQYF
TGTGCCAGCAGTTACCTCAAATTTGGTACAGCATCCTACGAGCAGTACTTC
>TRBJ2-7|NA|TRBV6-5|TRBD1
CASILNGQGASEQYF
TGTGCCAGCATCTTAAATGGACAGGGGGCGAGTGAGCAGTACTTC
>TRBJ1-1|NA|TRBV6-5|TRBD1
CASSYRPGGTEAFF
TGTGCCAGCAGTTACCGGCCAGGGGGCACTGAAGCTTTCTTT
>TRBJ1-3|NA|TRBV18|NA
CASSPGTPSGNTIYF
TGTGCCAGCTCACCGGGTACACCCTCTGGAAACACCATATATTTT
>TRBJ1-2|NA|TRBV4-1|NA
CASSQEKAYGYTF
TGCGCCAGCAGCCAAGAAAAGGCCTATGGCTACACCTTC
>TRBJ2-2|NA|TRBV2|NA
CASSGPAPNTGELFF
TGTGCCAGCAGTGGACCTGCCCCGAACACCGGGGAGCTGTTTTTT
>TRBJ1-1|NA|TRBV3-1/TRBV3-2|NA
CASSPPQATDTEAFF
TGTGCCAGCAGCCCGCCGCAGGCCACGGACACTGAAGCTTTCTTT
>TRBJ2-1|NA|TRBV9|TRBD2
CASSVELAGTYNEQFF
TGTGCCAGCAGCGTAGAACTAGCGGGGACCTACAATGAGCAGTTCTTC
>TRBJ2-6|NA|TRBV9|TRBD1
CASSAEPGQGTSGANVLTF
TGTGCCAGCAGCGCCGAACCGGGACAGGGGACATCTGGGGCCAACGTCCTGACTTTC
>TRBJ2-7|once|TRBV18|NA
CASSPEGQLPSYEQYF
TGTGCCAGCTCACCAGAGGGACAACTACCCTCCTACGAGCAGTACTTC
>TRBJ2-7|NA|TRBV7-9|NA
CASSQGTEPYEQYF
TGTGCCAGCAGCCAAGGGACGGAACCCTACGAGCAGTACTTC
>TRBJ1-2|NA|TRBV3-1/TRBV3-2|NA
CASSQIPSGSYGYTF
TGTGCCAGCAGCCAAATACCCAGCGGCTCGTATGGCTACACCTTC
>TRBJ2-7|NA|TRBV6-1|NA
CASSEARGYEQYF
TGTGCCAGCAGTGAAGCCCGGGGCTACGAGCAGTACTTC
>TRBJ1-6|NA|TRBV3-1/TRBV3-2|TRBD1
CASSQRRQGISPLHF
TGTGCCAGCAGCCAACGGAGACAGGGGATTTCACCCCTCCACTTT
>TRBJ2-2|NA|TRBV5-4|NA
CASSQRTATGELFF
TGTGCCAGCAGCCAAAGGACAGCCACCGGGGAGCTGTTTTTT
>TRBJ1-5|NA|TRBV30|TRBD1
CAWRGQDQPQHF
TGTGCCTGGAGAGGACAGGATCAGCCCCAGCATTTT
>TRBJ2-7|NA|TRBV10-2|TRBD1
CASSPGTGRSYEQYF
TGCGCCAGCAGCCCCGGGACAGGACGGTCCTACGAGCAGTACTTC
>TRBJ2-1|once|TRBV6-5|NA
CASSPWGRNEQFF
TGTGCCAGCAGTCCCTGGGGGCGGAATGAGCAGTTCTTC
>TRBJ2-1|NA|TRBV6-5|NA
CASSYGRSYNEQFF
TGTGCCAGCAGTTACGGGCGCTCCTACAATGAGCAGTTCTTC
>TRBJ2-4|NA|TRBV29-1|NA
CSARDSKNIQYF
TGCAGCGCCCGGGATTCTAAAAACATTCAGTACTTC
>TRBJ2-1|NA|TRBV10-2|NA
CASTRGSSYNEQFF
TGCGCCAGCACCCGGGGGAGCTCCTACAATGAGCAGTTCTTC
>TRBJ1-5|few|TRBV5-1|NA
CASSLDRENQPQHF
TGCGCCAGCAGCTTGGACAGGGAAAATCAGCCCCAGCATTTT
>TRBJ2-2|once|TRBV5-1|TRBD2
CASSLRRGLAGGNTGELFF
TGCGCCAGCAGCTTGCGGAGAGGACTAGCGGGAGGCAACACCGGGGAGCTGTTTTTT
>TRBJ2-5|NA|TRBV7-2|NA
CASSPRGSREGETQYF
TGTGCCAGCAGCCCCCGGGGTAGCCGGGAAGGGGAGACCCAGTACTTC
>TRBJ2-3|NA|TRBV6-6|NA
CASRPGREADTQYF
TGTGCCAGCAGACCCGGGAGAGAGGCAGATACGCAGTATTTT